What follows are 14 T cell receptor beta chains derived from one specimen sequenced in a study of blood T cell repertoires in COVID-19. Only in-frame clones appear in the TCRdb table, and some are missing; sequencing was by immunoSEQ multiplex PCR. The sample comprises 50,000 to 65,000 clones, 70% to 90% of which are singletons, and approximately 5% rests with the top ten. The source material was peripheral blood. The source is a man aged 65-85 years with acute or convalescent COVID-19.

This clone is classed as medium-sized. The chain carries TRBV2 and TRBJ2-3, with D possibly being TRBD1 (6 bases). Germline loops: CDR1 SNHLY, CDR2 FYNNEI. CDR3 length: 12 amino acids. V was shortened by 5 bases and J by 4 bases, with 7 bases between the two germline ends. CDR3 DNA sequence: TGTGCCAGCAGTACAGGGCCAGATACGCAGTATTTT. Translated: CASSTGPDTQYF. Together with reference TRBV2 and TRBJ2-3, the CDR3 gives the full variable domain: EPEVTQTPSHQVTQMGQEVILRCVPISNHLYFYWYRQILGQKVEFLVSFYNNEISEKSEIFDDQFSVERPDGSNFTLKIRSTKLEDSAMYFCASSTGPDTQYFGPGTRLTVL.

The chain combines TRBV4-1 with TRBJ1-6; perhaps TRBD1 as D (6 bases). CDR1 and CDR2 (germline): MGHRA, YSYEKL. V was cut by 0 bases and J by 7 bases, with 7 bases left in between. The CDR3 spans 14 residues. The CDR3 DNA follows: TGCGCCAGCAGCCAAGAGGGGGCGAATTCACCCCTCCACTTT. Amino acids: CASSQEGANSPLHF.

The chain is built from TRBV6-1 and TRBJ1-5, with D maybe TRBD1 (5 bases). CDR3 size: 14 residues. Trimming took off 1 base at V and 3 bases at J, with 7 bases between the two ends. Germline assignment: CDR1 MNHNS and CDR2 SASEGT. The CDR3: CASSEDRHNQPQHF. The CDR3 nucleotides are TGTGCCAGCAGTGAAGACAGGCACAATCAGCCCCAGCATTTT.

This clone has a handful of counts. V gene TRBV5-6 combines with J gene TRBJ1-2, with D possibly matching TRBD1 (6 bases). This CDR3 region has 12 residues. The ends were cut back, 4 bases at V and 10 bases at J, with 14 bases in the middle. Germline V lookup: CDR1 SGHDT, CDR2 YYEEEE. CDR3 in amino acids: CASSPRAGAYTF. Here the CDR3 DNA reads TGTGCCAGCAGCCCCCGGGCAGGGGCCTACACCTTC.

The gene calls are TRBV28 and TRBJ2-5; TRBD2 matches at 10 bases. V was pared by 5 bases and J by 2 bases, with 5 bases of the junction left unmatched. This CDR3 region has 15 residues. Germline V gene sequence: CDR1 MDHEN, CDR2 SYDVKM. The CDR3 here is CASSSGLAVQETQYF. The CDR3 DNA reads TGTGCCAGCAGTAGTGGACTAGCGGTTCAAGAGACCCAGTACTTC.

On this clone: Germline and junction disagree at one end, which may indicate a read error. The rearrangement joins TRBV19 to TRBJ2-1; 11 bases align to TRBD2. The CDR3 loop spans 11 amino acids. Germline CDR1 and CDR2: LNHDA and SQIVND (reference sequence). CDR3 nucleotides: TGTGCCAGTAGTGGGGGACTAGCGGTTGTCTTC. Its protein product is CASSGGLAVVF. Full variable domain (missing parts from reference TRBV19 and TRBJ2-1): DGGITQSPKYLFRKEGQNVTLSCEQNLNHDAMYWYRQDPGQGLRLIYYSQIVNDFQKGDIAEGYSVSREKKESFPLTVTSAQKNPTAFYLCASSGGLAVVFGPGTRLTVL.

CDR3 sequence: CASSLRSSYEQYF. CDR3 DNA sequence: TGCGCCAGCAGCTTACGGAGCTCCTACGAGCAGTACTTC. J is TRBJ2-7 and V is TRBV5-1; D gene unclear. The length of the CDR3 is 13 residues. Germline V lookup: CDR1 SGHRS, CDR2 YFSETQ. The V end lost 2 bases, the J end lost 0 bases, and 6 bases lay between the germline ends. The whole variable domain, remainder taken from reference TRBV5-1 and TRBJ2-7, is KAGVTQTPRYLIKTRGQQVTLSCSPISGHRSVSWYQQTPGQGLQFLFEYFSETQRNKGNFPGRFSGRQFSNSRSEMNVSTLELGDSALYLCASSLRSSYEQYFGPGTRLTVT.

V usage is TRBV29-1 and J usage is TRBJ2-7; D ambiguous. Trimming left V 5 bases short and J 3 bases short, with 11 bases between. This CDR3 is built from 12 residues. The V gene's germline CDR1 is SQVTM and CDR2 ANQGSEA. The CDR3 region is CSVQQPYYEQYF. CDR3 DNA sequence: TGCAGCGTTCAACAGCCGTACTACGAGCAGTACTTC.

The DNA for the CDR3 is TGTGCCAGTAGTATATGGGACAGCGATAATGAAAAACTGTTTTTT. This sequence encodes CASSIWDSDNEKLFF. The rearrangement links TRBV19 to TRBJ1-4, with 7 bases aligning to TRBD1. Germline V gene data show CDR1 as LNHDA and CDR2 as SQIVND (reference sequence). Trimming removed 2 bases from V and 4 bases from J; junction bases left unmatched: 4. The CDR3 loop spans 15 amino acids.

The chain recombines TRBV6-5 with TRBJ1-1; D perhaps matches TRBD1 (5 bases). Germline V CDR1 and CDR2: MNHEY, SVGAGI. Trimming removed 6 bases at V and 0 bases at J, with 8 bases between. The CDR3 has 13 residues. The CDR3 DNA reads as TGTGCCAGCAGCGTGACAGTGAACACTGAAGCTTTCTTT. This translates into CASSVTVNTEAFF.

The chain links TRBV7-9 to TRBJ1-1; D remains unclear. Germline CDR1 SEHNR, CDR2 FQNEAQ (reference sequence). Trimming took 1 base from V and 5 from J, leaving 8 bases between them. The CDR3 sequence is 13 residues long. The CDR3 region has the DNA TGTGCCAGCAGCTTAGACAGTGGTACTGAAGCTTTCTTT. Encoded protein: CASSLDSGTEAFF. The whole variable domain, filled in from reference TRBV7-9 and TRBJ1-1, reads DTGVSQNPRHKITKRGQNVTFRCDPISEHNRLYWYRQTLGQGPEFLTYFQNEAQLEKSRLLSDRFSAERPKGSFSTLEIQRTEQGDSAMYLCASSLDSGTEAFFGQGTRLTVV.

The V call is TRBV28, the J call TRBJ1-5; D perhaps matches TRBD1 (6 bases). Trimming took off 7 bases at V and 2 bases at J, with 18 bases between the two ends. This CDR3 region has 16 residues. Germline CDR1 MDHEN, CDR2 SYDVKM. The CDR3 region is CASTIPNGGGNQPQHF. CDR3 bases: TGTGCCAGCACAATACCAAATGGGGGCGGCAATCAGCCCCAGCATTTT.

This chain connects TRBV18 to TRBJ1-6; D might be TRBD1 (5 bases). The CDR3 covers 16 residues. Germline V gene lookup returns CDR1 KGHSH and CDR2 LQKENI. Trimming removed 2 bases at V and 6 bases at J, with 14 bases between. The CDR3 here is CASSPGTRGLNSPLHF. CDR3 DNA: TGTGCCAGCTCACCAGGTACCCGGGGACTTAATTCACCCCTCCACTTT.

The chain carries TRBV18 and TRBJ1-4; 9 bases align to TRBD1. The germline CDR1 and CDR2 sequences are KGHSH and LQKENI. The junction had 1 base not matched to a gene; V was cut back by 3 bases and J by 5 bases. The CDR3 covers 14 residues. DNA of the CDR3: TGTGCCAGCTCACCGACAGGGGGAAATGAAAAACTGTTTTTT. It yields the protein CASSPTGGNEKLFF.